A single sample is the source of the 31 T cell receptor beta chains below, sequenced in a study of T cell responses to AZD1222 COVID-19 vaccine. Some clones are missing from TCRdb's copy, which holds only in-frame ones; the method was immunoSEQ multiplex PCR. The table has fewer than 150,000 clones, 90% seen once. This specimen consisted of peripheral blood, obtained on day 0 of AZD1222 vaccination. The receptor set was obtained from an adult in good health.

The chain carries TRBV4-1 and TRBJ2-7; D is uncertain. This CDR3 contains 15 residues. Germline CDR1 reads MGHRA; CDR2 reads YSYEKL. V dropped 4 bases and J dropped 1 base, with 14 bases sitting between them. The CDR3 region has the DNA TGCGCCAGCAGCCCGAGAGCCCTAACTTCCTACGAGCAGTACTTC. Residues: CASSPRALTSYEQYF.

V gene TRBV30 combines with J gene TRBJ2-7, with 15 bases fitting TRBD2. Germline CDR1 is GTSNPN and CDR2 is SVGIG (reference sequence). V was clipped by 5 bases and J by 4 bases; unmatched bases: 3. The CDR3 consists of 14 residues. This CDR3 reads CAWGGTSGGYEQYF. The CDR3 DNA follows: TGTGCCTGGGGCGGGACTAGCGGGGGGTACGAGCAGTACTTC. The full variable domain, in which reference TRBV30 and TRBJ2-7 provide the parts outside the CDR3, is SQTIHQWPATLVQPVGSPLSLECTVEGTSNPNLYWYRQAAGRGLQLLFYSVGIGQISSEVPQNLSASRPQDRQFILSSKKLLLSDSGFYLCAWGGTSGGYEQYFGPGTRLTVT.

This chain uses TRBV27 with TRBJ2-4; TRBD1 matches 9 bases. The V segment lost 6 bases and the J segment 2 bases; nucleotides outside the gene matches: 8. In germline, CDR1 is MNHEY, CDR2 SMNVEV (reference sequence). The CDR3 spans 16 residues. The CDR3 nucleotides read TGTGCCAGCAGAAGGGGGACAGGGACGTCCAAAAACATTCAGTACTTC. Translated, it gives CASRRGTGTSKNIQYF.

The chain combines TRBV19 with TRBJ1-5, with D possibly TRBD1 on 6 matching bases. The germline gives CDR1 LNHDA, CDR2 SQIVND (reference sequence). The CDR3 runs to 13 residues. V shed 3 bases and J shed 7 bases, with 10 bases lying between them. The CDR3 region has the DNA TGTGCCAGTAGTATTACAGGGCCCCAGCCCCAGCATTTT. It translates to CASSITGPQPQHF.

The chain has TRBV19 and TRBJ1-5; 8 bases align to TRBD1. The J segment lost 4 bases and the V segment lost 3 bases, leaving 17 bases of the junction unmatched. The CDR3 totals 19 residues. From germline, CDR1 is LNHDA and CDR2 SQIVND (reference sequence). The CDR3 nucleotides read TGTGCCAGTAGTATTATGGGATTTCGGCAGGGGGCTAGGAATCAGCCCCAGCATTTT. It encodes CASSIMGFRQGARNQPQHF.

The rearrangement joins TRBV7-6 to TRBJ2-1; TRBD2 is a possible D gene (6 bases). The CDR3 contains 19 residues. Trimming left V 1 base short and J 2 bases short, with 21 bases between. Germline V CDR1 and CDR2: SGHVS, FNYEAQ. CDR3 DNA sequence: TGTGCCAGCAGCTTAGTTGGGCGGTCCGGGCGGGGTACCTACAATGAGCAGTTCTTC. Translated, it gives CASSLVGRSGRGTYNEQFF.

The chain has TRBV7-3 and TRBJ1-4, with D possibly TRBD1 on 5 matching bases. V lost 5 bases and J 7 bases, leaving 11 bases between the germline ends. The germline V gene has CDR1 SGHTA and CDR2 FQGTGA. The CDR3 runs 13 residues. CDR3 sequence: CASSPGRGEKLFF. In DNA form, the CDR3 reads TGTGCCAGCAGCCCAGGGAGGGGTGAAAAACTGTTTTTT.

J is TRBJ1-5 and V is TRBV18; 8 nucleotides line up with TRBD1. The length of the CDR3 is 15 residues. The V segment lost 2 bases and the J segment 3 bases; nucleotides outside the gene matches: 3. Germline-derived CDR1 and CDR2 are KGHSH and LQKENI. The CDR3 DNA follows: TGTGCCAGCTCACCAGGGGACAGGTCCAATCAGCCCCAGCATTTT. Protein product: CASSPGDRSNQPQHF.

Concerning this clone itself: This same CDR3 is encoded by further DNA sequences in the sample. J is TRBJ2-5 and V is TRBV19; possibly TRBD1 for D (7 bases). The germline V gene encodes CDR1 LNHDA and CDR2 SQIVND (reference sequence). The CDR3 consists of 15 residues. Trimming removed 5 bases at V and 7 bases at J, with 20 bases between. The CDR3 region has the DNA TGTGCCAGTAGTTTCTCCGCAGGGGGGCGGGGGACCCAGTACTTC. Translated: CASSFSAGGRGTQYF.

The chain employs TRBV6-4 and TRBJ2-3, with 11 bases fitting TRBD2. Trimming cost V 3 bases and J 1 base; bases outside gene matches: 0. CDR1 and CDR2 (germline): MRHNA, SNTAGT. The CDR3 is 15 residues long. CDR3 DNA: TGTGCCAGCAGTGAGACTAGCGGGGGCACAGATACGCAGTATTTT. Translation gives CASSETSGGTDTQYF.

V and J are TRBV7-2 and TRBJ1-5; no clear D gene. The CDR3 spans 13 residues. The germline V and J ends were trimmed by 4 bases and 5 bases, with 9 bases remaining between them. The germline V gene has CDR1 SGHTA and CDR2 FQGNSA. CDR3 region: CASSSSVYQPQHF. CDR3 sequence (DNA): TGTGCCAGCAGCTCCTCGGTCTATCAGCCCCAGCATTTT.

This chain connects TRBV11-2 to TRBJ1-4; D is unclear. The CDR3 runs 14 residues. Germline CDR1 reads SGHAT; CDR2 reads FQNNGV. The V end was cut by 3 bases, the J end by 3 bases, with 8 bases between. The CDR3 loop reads CASSLASANEKLFF. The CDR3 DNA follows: TGTGCCAGCAGCTTGGCTTCGGCTAATGAAAAACTGTTTTTT.

In DNA, the CDR3 is TGTGCCATCAGTGAACAGGGACGGCGGGCGAACACTGAAGCTTTCTTT. It yields the protein CAISEQGRRANTEAFF. The chain joins TRBV10-3 to TRBJ1-1; the D gene is possibly TRBD1 (6 bases). CDR3 length: 16 residues. The V end lost 3 bases, the J end lost 1 base, and 15 bases lay between the germline ends. Germline V gene sequence: CDR1 ENHRY, CDR2 SYGVKD.

Here the CDR3 reads CASSYSKGRASYEQYF. CDR3 sequence (DNA): TGTGCCAGCAGTTACTCAAAAGGCAGGGCTAGCTACGAGCAGTACTTC. The rearrangement uses TRBV6-5 and TRBJ2-7, with TRBD1 as a possible D gene (5 bases). The CDR3 has 16 residues. Per germline, CDR1 MNHEY and CDR2 SVGAGI. The ends were cut back, 0 bases at V and 3 bases at J, with 15 bases in the middle.

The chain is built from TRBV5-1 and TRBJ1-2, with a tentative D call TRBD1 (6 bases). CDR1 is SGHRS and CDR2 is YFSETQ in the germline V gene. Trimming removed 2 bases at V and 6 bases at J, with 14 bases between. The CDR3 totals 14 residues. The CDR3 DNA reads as TGCGCCAGCAGCTTATTACAGGGAAGGGATGGCTACACCTTC. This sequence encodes CASSLLQGRDGYTF.

The CDR3 reads CASSRYELNPYQETQYF. For the CDR3, the DNA is TGTGCCAGCAGCCGGTACGAACTAAACCCTTACCAAGAGACCCAGTACTTC. The J gene is TRBJ2-5, the V gene TRBV3-1 (or the pseudogene TRBV3-2); D is uncertain. The CDR3 runs to 17 residues. Germline CDR1 LGHDT, CDR2 YNNKEL (reference sequence). V lost 4 bases and J lost 0, with 18 bases in between.

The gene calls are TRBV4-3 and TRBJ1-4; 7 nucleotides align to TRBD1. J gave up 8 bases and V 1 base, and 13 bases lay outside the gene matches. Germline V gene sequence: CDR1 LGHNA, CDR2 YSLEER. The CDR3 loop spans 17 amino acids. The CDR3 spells CASSQGQGRTLGEKLFF. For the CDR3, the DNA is TGCGCCAGCAGCCAAGGACAGGGCCGCACCCTGGGGGAAAAACTGTTTTTT.

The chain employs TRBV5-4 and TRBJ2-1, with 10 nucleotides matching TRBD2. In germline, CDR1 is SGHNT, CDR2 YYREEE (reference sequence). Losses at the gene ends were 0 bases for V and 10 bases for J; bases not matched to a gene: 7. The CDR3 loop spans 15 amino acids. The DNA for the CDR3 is TGTGCCAGCAGCTTGGTTACTAGCGGGGTAGGAGAGCAGTTCTTC. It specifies CASSLVTSGVGEQFF.

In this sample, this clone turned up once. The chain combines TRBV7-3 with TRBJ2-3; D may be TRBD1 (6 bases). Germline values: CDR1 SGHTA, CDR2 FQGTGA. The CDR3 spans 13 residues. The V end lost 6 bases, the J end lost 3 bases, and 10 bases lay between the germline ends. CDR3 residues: CASRDTGTDTQYF. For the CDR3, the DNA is TGTGCCAGCAGGGATACAGGGACAGATACGCAGTATTTT.

The CDR3 spells CASSDWTPYEQYF. In DNA form, the CDR3 reads TGTGCCAGCAGTGACTGGACCCCCTACGAGCAGTACTTC. This chain uses TRBV2 with TRBJ2-7, with no clear D. From germline, CDR1 is SNHLY and CDR2 FYNNEI. The CDR3 is 13 residues long. Trimming removed 3 bases at V and 2 bases at J, with 8 bases between.

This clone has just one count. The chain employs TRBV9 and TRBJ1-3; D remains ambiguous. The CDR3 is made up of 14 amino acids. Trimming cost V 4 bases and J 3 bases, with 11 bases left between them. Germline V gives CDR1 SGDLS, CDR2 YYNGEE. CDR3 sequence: CASSSPGVGNTIYF. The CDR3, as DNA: TGTGCCAGCAGCTCCCCCGGGGTTGGAAACACCATATATTTT.

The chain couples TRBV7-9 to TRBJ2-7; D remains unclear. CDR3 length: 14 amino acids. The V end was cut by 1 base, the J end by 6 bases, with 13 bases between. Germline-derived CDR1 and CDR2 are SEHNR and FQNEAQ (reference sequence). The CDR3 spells CASSLGGAASEQYF. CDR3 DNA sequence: TGTGCCAGCAGCTTAGGTGGCGCCGCAAGCGAGCAGTACTTC.

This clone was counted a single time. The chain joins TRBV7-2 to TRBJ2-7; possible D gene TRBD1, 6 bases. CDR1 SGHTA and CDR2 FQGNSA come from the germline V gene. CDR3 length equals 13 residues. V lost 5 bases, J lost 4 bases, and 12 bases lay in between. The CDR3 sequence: CASSPNREYEQYF. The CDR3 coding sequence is TGTGCCAGCAGCCCAAACAGGGAGTACGAGCAGTACTTC.

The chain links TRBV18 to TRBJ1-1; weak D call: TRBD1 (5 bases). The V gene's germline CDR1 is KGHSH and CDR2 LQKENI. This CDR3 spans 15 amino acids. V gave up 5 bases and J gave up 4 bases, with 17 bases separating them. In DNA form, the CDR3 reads TGTGCCAGCTCAGATTCGGTCAGGGACCTCACTGAAGCTTTCTTT. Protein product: CASSDSVRDLTEAFF.

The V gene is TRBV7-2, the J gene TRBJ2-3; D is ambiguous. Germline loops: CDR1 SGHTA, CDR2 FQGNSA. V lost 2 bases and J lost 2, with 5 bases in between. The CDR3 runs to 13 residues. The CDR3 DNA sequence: TGTGCCAGCAGCTTACTAAACACAGATACGCAGTATTTT. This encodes CASSLLNTDTQYF.

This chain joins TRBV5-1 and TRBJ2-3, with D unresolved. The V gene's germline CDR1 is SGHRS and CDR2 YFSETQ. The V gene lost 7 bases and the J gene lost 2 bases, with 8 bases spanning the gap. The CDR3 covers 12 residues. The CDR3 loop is CASYQATDTQYF. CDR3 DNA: TGCGCCAGCTATCAGGCCACAGATACGCAGTATTTT.

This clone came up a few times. CDR3 protein: CASSSGGVEQYF. The CDR3 nucleotides are TGTGCCAGCAGTTCAGGAGGGGTCGAGCAGTACTTC. V gene TRBV12-3 or TRBV12-4 combines with J gene TRBJ2-7; weak D call: TRBD2 (6 bases). V dropped 4 bases and J dropped 6 bases, with 10 bases sitting between them. The CDR3 runs to 12 residues.

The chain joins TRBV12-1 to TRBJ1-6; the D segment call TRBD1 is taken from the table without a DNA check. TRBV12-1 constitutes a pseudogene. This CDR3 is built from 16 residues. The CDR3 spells CASSFVLGGSNSPLHF. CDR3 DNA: TGTGCCAGCAGCTTTGTTTTAGGGGGAAGTAATTCACCCCTCCACTTT.

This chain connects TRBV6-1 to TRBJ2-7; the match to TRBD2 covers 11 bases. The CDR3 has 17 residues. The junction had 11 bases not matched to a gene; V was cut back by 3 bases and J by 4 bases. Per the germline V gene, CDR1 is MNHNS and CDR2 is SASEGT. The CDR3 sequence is CASSERLAGGKLYEQYF. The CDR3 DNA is TGTGCCAGCAGTGAGAGGCTAGCGGGGGGTAAATTATACGAGCAGTACTTC.

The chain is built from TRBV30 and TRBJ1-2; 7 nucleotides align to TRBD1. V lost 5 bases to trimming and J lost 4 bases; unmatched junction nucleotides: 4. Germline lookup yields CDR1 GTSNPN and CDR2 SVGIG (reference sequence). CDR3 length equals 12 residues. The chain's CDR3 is CAWPTGPYGYTF. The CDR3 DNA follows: TGTGCCTGGCCGACAGGGCCCTATGGCTACACCTTC.

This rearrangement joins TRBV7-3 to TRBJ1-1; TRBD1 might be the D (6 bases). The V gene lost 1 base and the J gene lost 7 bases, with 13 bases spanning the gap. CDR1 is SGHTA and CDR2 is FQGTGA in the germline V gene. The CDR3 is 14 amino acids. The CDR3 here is CASSLNRANGEAFF. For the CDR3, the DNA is TGTGCCAGCAGCTTAAACAGGGCAAACGGTGAAGCTTTCTTT.